A selection of T cell receptor beta chains follows, all from one sample in a study of T-cell reconstitution after alpha-beta-depleted transplantation in children. TCRdb independently ran MiXCR on the PCR reads; one entry per CDR3 protein. Of more than 200,000 distinct CDR3 sequences listed, approximately 8% are singletons. This specimen consisted of PBMCs, mostly from graft donor cells, obtained 360 days after TCRalphabeta/CD19-depleted stem cell transplant. The receptors come from a male patient aged 2 to 10 who had a stem cell transplant for acute myeloid leukemia, so the T cells may come from the graft donor. CDR3s include the opening cysteine and the closing phenylalanine or tryptophan. Each record gives: V gene, J gene, clone size, D gene, CDR3 DNA, CDR3 protein. D genes are given only for firm matches. Size is omitted from some rows. Given values are once, few, many or a class for expanded clones.

>TRBV11-2|TRBJ2-1|.|.
TGTGCCAGCAGCCCCCTGACAGGAGCATACAATGAGCAGTTCTTC
CASSPLTGAYNEQFF
>TRBV9|TRBJ2-1|many|.
TGTGCCAGCAGCGTGGGCAGGGTAGGTGAGCAGTTCTTC
CASSVGRVGEQFF
>TRBV29-1|TRBJ2-7|few|.
TGCAGCGTTCGTCGGTGGGTTGGGGACACAACCTCCTACGAGCAGTACTTC
CSVRRWVGDTTSYEQYF
>TRBV9|TRBJ1-1|many|.
TGTGCCAGCAGCGTAGCCCCGGACACTGAAGCTTTCTTT
CASSVAPDTEAFF
>TRBV6-5|TRBJ2-6|.|.
TGTGCCAGCAGTTACTCGAGTAGATTTGGCGGGACTGGGGCCAACGTCCTGACTTTC
CASSYSSRFGGTGANVLTF
>TRBV5-1|TRBJ2-2|many|.
TGCGCCAGCAGTCAATCCCCCGGGACCGCCTCCACCGGGGAGCTGTTTTTT
CASSQSPGTASTGELFF
>TRBV4-3|TRBJ1-2|few|TRBD1
TGCGCCAGCAGCAAAACTAACAGGGGGGACTACACCTTC
CASSKTNRGDYTF
>TRBV27|TRBJ1-2|.|.
TGTGCCAGCAGTTCCAACTATGGCTACACCTTC
CASSSNYGYTF
>TRBV7-9|TRBJ2-1|.|.
TGTGCCAGCAGCTTAGGGGGAGGCTACTACAATGAGCAGTTCTTC
CASSLGGGYYNEQFF
>TRBV7-9|TRBJ2-7|.|.
TGTGCCAGCGGCGCGGGACCCTACGAGCAGTACTTC
CASGAGPYEQYF
>TRBV12-3/TRBV12-4|TRBJ1-1|many|.
TGTGCCAGCAGGAAACAGGAGAACACTGAAGCTTTCTTT
CASRKQENTEAFF
>TRBV4-2|TRBJ2-3|many|.
TGTGCCAGCAGCCAAGAACCGATCGGAACTAGCACAGATACGCAGTATTTT
CASSQEPIGTSTDTQYF
>TRBV5-1|TRBJ2-5|.|TRBD1
TGCGCCAGCAGCTTGGACCCCGGGACAGGGAGAGAGACCCAGTACTTC
CASSLDPGTGRETQYF
>TRBV3-1|TRBJ1-3|few|.
TGTGCCAGCAGCCAGTACAGGGTGGGAGGAAACACCATATATTTT
CASSQYRVGGNTIYF
>TRBV5-1|TRBJ2-3|few|.
TGCGCCAGCAGCTTGGGTGGTAGCGGATTCACAGATACGCAGTATTTT
CASSLGGSGFTDTQYF
>TRBV6-5|TRBJ2-2|.|TRBD1
TGTGCCAGCAGTTACTCGGGACAGGGCACCGGGGAGCTGTTTTTT
CASSYSGQGTGELFF
>TRBV21-1|TRBJ2-2|many|.
TGTGCCAGCAGCAAACTCCGGGACAGGTTTTATACCGGGGAGCTGTTTTTT
CASSKLRDRFYTGELFF
>TRBV12-3/TRBV12-4|TRBJ1-5|many|.
TGTGCCAGCAGTCCGTCGAACAGGGTTAATCAGCCCCAGCATTTT
CASSPSNRVNQPQHF
>TRBV5-1|TRBJ2-3|.|TRBD2
TGCGCCAGCCTCGGGACTAGCGGGAGCTATACGCAGTATTTT
CASLGTSGSYTQYF
>TRBV20-1|TRBJ1-2|many|.
TGCAGTGCCCGGTGGGTGGGCTACTATGGCTACACCTTC
CSARWVGYYGYTF
>TRBV7-2|TRBJ2-2|many|TRBD2
TGTGCCAGCAGTCTAGCCCCTAGCGGGGGTCCGGGAGAGGCGAACACCGGGGAGCTGTTTTTT
CASSLAPSGGPGEANTGELFF
>TRBV7-2|TRBJ2-3|many|.
TGTGCCAGCAGCTTAGGGTATACGCAGTATTTT
CASSLGYTQYF
>TRBV5-1|TRBJ2-1|many|.
TGCGCCAGCAGCTTGACAGGGTACGGTGAGCAGTTCTTC
CASSLTGYGEQFF
>TRBV7-2|TRBJ2-4|.|TRBD1
TGTGCCAGCAGCCTCGACAGGGGCAAAAACATTCAGTACTTC
CASSLDRGKNIQYF
>TRBV20-1|TRBJ2-5|many|.
TGCAGTGCTAGAGGCGTGGACAGCCAAGAGACCCAGTACTTC
CSARGVDSQETQYF
>TRBV12-3/TRBV12-4|TRBJ2-3|.|.
TGTGCCAGCAGTTTACACCAACCTGGGGATACGCAGTATTTT
CASSLHQPGDTQYF
>TRBV11-2|TRBJ2-3|few|TRBD2
TGTGCCAGCAGCCCCCGGCCTCATGCGGGAGGCCTAAGCACAGATACGCAGTATTTT
CASSPRPHAGGLSTDTQYF